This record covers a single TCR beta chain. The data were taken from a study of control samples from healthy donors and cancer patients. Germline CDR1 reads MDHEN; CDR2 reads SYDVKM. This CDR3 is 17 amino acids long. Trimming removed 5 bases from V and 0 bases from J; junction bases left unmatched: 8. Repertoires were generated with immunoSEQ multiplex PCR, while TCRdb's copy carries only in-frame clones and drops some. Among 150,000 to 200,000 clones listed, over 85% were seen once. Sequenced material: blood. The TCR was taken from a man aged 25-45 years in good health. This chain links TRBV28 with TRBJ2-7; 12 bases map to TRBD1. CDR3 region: CASSPGQGAGGSYEQYF. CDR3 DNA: TGTGCCAGCAGTCCGGGACAGGGGGCAGGGGGCTCCTACGAGCAGTACTTC.